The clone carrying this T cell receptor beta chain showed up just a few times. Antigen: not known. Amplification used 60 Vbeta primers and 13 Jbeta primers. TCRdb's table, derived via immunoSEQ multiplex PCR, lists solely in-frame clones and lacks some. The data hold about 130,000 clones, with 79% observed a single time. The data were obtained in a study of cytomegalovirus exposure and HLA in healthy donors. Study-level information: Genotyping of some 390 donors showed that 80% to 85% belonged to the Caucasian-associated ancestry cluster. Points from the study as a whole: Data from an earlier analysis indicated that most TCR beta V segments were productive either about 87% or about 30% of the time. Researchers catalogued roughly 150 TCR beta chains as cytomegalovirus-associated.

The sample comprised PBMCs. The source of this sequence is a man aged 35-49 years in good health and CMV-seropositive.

In nucleotides, the CDR3 is TGCGCCAGCAGCCAAGAGGCGCGGGAGGGCTACAATGAGCAGTTCTTC. Protein product: CASSQEAREGYNEQFF. The genes are TRBV4-1 and TRBJ2-1, with 9 bases matching TRBD2. J was trimmed by 3 bases and V by 0 bases; bases with no gene match: 3. The CDR3 contains 16 residues. CDR1 is MGHRA and CDR2 is YSYEKL in the germline V gene.